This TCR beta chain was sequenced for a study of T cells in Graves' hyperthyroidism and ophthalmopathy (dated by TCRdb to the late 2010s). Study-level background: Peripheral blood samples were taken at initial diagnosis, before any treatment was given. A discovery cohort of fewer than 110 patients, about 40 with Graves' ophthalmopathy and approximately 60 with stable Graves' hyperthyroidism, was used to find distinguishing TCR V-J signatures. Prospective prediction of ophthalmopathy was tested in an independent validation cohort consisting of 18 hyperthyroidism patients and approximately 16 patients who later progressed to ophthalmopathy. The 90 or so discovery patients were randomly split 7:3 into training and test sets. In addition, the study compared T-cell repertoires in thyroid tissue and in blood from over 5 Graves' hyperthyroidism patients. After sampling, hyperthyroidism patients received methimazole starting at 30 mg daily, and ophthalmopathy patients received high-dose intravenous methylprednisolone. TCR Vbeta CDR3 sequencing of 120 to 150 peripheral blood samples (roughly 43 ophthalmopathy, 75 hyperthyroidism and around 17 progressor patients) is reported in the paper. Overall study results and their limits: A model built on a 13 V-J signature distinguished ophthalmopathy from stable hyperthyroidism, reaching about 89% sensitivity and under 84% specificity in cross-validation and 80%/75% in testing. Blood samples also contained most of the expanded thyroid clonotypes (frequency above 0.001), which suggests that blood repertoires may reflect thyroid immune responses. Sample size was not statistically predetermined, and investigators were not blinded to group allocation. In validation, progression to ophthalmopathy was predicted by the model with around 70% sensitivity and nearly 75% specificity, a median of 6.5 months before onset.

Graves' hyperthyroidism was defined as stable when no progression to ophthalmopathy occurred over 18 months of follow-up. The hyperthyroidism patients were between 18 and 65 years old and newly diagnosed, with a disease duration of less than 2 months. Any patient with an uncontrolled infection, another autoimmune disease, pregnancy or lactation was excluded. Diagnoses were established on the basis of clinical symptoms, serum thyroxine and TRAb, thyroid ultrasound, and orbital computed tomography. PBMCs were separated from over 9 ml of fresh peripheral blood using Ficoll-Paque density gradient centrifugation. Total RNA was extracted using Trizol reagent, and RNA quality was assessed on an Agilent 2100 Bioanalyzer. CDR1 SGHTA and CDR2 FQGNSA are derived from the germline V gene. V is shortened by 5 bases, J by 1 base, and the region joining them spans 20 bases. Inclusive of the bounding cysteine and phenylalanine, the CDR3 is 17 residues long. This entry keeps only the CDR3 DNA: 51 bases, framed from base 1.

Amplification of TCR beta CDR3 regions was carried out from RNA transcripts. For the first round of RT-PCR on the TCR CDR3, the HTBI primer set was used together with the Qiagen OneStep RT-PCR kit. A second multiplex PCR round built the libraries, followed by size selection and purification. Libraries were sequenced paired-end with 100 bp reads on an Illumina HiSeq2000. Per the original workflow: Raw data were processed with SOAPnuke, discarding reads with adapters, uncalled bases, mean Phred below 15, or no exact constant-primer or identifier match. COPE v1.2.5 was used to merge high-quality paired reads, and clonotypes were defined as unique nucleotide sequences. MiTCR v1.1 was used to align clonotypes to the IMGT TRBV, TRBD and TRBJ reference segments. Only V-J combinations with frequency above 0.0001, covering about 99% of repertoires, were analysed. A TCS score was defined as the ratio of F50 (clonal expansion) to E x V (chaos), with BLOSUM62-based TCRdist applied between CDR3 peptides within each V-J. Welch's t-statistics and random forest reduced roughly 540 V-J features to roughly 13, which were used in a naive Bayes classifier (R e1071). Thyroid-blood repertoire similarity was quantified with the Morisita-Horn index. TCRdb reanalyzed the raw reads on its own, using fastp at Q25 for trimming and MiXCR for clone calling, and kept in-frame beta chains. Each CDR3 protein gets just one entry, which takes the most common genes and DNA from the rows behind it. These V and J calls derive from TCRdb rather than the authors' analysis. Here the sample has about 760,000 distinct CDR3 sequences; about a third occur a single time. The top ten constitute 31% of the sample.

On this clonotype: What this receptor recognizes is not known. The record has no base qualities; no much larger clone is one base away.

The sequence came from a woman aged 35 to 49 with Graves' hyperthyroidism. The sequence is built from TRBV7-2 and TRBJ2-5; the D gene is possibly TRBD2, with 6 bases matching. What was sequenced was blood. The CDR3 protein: CASSGGSAGDLQETQYF. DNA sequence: TGTGCCAGCAGCGGGGGGTCAGCGGGCGATCTCCAAGAGACCCAGTACTTC.